The clone carrying this T cell receptor (beta chain) was observed a handful of times. What it binds is not known. This sample is drawn from a study of T-cell memory formation after mild COVID-19. Whole-study findings and limits: The CD4+ clones that contracted clustered mainly within CM and EM, and the CD8+ clones concentrated in EMRA.

TCRdb called the 5' RACE reads again in MiXCR, with one record for every CDR3 protein. The sample holds approximately 480,000 distinct CDR3 sequences, approximately 18% seen once. This CDR3 region has 16 residues. V shed 0 bases and J 4 bases; nucleotides not matched to a gene: 7. The germline V gene encodes CDR1 SGHRS and CDR2 YFSETQ. The sample consisted of PBMCs or a T cell subset sorted from them (not recorded which). This chain joins TRBV5-1 and TRBJ1-5, with TRBD1 identical over 7 bases. This TCR derives from an adult woman who had mild COVID-19 (a few samples of this study predate the infection). Cell type and time point are not known. DNA for the CDR3: TGCGCCAGCAGCTTGGCCGGGCCAGGGGGGAATCAGCCCCAGCATTTT. Residues: CASSLAGPGGNQPQHF.